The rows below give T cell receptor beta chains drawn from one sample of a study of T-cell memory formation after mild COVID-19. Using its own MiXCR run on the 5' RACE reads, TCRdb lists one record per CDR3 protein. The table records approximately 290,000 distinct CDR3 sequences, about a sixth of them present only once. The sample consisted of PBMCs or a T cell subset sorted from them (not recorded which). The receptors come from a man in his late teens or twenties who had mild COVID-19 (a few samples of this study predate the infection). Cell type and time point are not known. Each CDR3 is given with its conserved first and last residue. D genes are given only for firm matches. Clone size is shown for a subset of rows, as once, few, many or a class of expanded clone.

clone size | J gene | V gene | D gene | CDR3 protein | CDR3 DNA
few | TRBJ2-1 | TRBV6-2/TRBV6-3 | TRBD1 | CASSSGQGKNEQFF | TGTGCCAGCAGTTCGGGACAGGGGAAAAATGAGCAGTTCTTC
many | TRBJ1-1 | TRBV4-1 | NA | CASSLGSGAEAFF | TGCGCCAGCAGCCTGGGTTCAGGCGCTGAAGCTTTCTTT
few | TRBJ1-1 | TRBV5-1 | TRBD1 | CASSFVSGGTNTEAFF | TGCGCCAGCAGCTTCGTATCAGGGGGTACGAACACTGAAGCTTTCTTT
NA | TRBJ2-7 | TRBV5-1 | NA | CASSTHLRDLYEQYF | TGCGCCAGCAGCACTCACCTCAGGGATCTCTACGAGCAGTACTTC
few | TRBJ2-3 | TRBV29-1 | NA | CSGGTSTDTQYF | TGCAGCGGGGGTACTAGCACAGATACGCAGTATTTT
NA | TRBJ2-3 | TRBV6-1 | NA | CASSGAIRTARTDTQYF | TGTGCCAGCAGTGGGGCCATCCGGACCGCGCGCACAGATACGCAGTATTTT
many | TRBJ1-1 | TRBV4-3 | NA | CASSQDLGGPEAFF | TGCGCCAGCAGCCAAGATCTAGGGGGGCCGGAAGCTTTCTTT
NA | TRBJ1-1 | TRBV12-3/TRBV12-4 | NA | CASSLQDPAEAFF | TGTGCCAGCAGTTTACAGGATCCTGCTGAAGCTTTCTTT
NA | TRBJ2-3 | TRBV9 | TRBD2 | CASSSRTGTSGTDTQYF | TGTGCCAGCAGCTCCCGAACCGGGACTAGCGGCACAGATACGCAGTATTTT
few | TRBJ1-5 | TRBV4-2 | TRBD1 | CASSQEPGQGRMPQHF | TGTGCCAGCAGCCAGGAGCCGGGACAGGGGAGGATGCCCCAGCATTTT
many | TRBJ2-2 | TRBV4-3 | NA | CASSQERQARMNTGELFF | TGCGCCAGCAGCCAAGAACGACAGGCTCGAATGAACACCGGGGAGCTGTTTTTT
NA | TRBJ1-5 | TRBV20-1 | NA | CSARDLRGEGNQPQHF | TGCAGTGCTAGAGATCTCCGAGGGGAGGGCAATCAGCCCCAGCATTTT
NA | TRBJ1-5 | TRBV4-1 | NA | CASSPYSKSNQPQHF | TGCGCCAGCAGCCCCTACAGCAAAAGCAATCAGCCCCAGCATTTT
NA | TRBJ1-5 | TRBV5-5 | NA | CASRSGHLSNQPQHF | TGTGCCAGCAGATCGGGACACCTAAGCAATCAGCCCCAGCATTTT
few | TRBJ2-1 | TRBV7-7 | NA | CASSSQAGNEQFF | TGTGCCAGCAGCTCCCAGGCAGGCAATGAGCAGTTCTTC
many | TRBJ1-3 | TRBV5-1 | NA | CASGTGTPGGNTIYF | TGCGCCAGCGGCACCGGCACGCCGGGCGGAAACACCATATATTTT
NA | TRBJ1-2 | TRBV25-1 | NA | CASSELIKGRGGYTF | TGTGCCAGCAGTGAATTGATTAAGGGTCGTGGTGGCTACACCTTC
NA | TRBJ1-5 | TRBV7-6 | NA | CASSLTPVQPQHF | TGTGCCAGCAGCTTAACCCCGGTTCAGCCCCAGCATTTT